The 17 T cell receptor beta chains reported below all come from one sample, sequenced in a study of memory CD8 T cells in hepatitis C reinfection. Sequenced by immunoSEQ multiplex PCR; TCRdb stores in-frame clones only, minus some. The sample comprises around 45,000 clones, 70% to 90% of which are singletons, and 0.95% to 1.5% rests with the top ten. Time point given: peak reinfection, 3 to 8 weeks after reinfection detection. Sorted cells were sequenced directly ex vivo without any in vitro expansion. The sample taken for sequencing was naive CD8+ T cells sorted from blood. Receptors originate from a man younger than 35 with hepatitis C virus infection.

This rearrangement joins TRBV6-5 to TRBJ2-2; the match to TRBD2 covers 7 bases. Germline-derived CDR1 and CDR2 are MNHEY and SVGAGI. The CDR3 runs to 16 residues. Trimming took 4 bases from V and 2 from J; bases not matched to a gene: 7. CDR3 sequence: CASSFSGFVNTGELFF. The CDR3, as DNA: TGTGCCAGCAGTTTTAGCGGGTTTGTTAACACCGGGGAGCTGTTTTTT.

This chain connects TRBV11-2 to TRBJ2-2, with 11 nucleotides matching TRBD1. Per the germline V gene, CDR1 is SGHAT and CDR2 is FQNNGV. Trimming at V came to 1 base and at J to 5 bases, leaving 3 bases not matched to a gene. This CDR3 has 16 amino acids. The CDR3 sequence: CASSLGTGGWTGELFF. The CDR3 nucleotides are TGTGCCAGCAGCTTAGGGACAGGGGGCTGGACCGGGGAGCTGTTTTTT.

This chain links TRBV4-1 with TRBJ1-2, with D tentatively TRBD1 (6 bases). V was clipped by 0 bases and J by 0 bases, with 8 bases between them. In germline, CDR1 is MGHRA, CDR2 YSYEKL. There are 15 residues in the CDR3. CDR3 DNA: TGCGCCAGCAGCCAAGAGGACAGATCTAACTATGGCTACACCTTC. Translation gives CASSQEDRSNYGYTF.

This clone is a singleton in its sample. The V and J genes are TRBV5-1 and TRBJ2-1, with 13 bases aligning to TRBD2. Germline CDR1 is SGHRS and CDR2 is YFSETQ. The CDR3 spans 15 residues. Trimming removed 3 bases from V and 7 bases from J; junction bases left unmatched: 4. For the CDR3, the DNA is TGCGCCAGCAGCTCGGGACTAGCGGGACAGAATGAGCAGTTCTTC. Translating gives CASSSGLAGQNEQFF.

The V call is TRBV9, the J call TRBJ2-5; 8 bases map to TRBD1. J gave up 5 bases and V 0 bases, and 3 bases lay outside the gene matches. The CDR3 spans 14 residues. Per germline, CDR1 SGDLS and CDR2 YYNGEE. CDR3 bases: TGTGCCAGCAGCGTAGGACAGGGGAGGGAGACCCAGTACTTC. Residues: CASSVGQGRETQYF.

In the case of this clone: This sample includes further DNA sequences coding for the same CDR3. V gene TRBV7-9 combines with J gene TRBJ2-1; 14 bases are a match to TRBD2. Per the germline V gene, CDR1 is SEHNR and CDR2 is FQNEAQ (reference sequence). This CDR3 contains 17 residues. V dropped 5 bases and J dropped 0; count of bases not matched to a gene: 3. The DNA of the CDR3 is TGTGCCAGCAGCCCCGGGACTAGCGGGAGCTCCTACAATGAGCAGTTCTTC. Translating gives CASSPGTSGSSYNEQFF.

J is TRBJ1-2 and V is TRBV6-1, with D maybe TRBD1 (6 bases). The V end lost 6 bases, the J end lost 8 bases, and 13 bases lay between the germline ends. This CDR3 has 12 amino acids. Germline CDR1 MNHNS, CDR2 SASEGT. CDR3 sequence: CASSPTGSGYTF. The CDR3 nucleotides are TGTGCCAGCAGCCCAACAGGGAGCGGCTACACCTTC.

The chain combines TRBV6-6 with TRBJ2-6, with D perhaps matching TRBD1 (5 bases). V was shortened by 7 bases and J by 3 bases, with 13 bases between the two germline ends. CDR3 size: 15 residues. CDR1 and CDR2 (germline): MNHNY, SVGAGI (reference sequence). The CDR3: CASTQTVVGANVLTF. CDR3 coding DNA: TGTGCCAGCACCCAGACAGTCGTTGGGGCCAACGTCCTGACTTTC.

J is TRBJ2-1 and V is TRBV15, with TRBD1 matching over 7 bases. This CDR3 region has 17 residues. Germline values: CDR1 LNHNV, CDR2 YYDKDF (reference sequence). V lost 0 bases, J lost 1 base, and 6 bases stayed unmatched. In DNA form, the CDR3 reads TGTGCCACCAGCAGAGATTCCGGGACAGCGTCCTACAATGAGCAGTTCTTC. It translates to CATSRDSGTASYNEQFF.

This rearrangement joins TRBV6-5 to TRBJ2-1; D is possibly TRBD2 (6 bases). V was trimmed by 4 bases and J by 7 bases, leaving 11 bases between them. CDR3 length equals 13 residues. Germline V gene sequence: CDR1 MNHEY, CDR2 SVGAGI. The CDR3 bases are TGTGCCAGCAGTTTTGGAGGGATGAATGAGCAGTTCTTC. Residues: CASSFGGMNEQFF.

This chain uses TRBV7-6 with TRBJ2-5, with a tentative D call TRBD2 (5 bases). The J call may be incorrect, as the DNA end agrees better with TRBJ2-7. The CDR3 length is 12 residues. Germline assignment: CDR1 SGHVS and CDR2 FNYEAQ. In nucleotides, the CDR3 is TGTGCCAGCAGCTTAACCGGGAACGAGCAGTACTTC. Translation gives CASSLTGNEQYF.

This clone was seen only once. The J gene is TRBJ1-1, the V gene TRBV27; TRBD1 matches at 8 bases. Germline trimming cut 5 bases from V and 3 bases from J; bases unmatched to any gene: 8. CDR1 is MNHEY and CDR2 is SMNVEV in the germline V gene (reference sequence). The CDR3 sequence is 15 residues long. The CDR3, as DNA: TGTGCCAGCAGTCCGCAGGGGGCCCCGTACACTGAAGCTTTCTTT. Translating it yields CASSPQGAPYTEAFF.

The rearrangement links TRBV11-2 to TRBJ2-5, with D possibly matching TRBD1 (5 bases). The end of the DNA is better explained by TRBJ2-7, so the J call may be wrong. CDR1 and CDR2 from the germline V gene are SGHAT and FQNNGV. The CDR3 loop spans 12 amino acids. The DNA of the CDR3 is TGTGCCAGCAGCTATGACAGCTACGAGCAGTACTTC. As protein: CASSYDSYEQYF.

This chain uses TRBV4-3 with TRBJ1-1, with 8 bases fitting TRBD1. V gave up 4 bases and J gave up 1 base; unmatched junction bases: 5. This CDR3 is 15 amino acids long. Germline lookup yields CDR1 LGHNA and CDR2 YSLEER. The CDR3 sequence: CASSPLGQGNTEAFF. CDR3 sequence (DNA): TGCGCCAGCAGCCCCCTCGGACAGGGGAACACTGAAGCTTTCTTT.

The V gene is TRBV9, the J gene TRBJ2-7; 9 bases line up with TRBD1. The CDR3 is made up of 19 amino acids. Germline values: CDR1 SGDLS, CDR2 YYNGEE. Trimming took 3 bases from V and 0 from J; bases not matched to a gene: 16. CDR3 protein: CASSGGPGTGFGASYEQYV. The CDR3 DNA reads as TGTGCCAGCAGCGGGGGTCCCGGGACAGGGTTCGGTGCCTCCTACGAGCAGTACGTC.

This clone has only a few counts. Here the CDR3 DNA reads TGTGCCATCGGGACAGGGGGCGATTCCGAGCAGTACGTC. Translated, it gives CAIGTGGDSEQYV. The chain couples TRBV10-3 to TRBJ2-7; 12 bases match TRBD1. CDR3 length equals 13 residues. V gave up 8 bases and J gave up 6 bases; unmatched junction bases: 5. The germline CDR1 and CDR2 sequences are ENHRY and SYGVKD.

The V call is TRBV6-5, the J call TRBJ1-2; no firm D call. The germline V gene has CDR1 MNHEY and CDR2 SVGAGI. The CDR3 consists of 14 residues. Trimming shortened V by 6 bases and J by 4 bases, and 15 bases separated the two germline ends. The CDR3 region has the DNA TGTGCCAGCAGCGCCGACACCTCATTCTATGGCTACACCTTC. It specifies CASSADTSFYGYTF.